This T cell receptor beta chain is drawn from a study of tumor and adjacent non-tumor tissue in lung cancer. Across the whole study: Aged roughly 31 to 76 years, patients included 9 to 11 men and about 5 women with stage I to III disease. Study results and caveats: Higher tumor TCR diversity was associated with shorter survival.

The length of the CDR3 is 16 residues. Trimming stripped 3 bases from V and 9 bases from J, with 22 bases between. Germline assignment: CDR1 SGHAT and CDR2 FQDESV (reference sequence). Details on this clonotype: The antigen remains unidentified.

No cell sorting was done before RNA was extracted from the tissue. The normal lung tissue was taken more than 3 cm from the tumor edge. TCRbeta libraries were built with three rounds of nested PCR, modified from ARM-PCR. Each CDR3 protein is one row after TCRdb ran MiXCR on the multiplex PCR reads. Seen here are about 67,000 distinct CDR3 sequences, 76% observed once, and the top ten hold 45%. Material for sequencing was distant non-tumor lung tissue. This TCR was sampled from a man aged 55 to 70 with non-small cell lung cancer. The rearrangement uses TRBV11-1 and TRBJ2-3; D is perhaps TRBD1 or TRBD2 (5 bases each). DNA of the CDR3: TGTGCCAGCAGCTTGACTAACGGGGCCAGCATAGAAACGCAGTATTTT. Translating gives CASSLTNGASIETQYF. Full variable domain (missing parts from reference TRBV11-1 and TRBJ2-3): EAEVAQSPRYKITEKSQAVAFWCDPISGHATLYWYRQILGQGPELLVQFQDESVVDDSQLPKDRFSAERLKGVDSTLKIQPAELGDSAMYLCASSLTNGASIETQYFGPGTRLTVL.